In this sample, the clone carrying this T cell receptor (beta chain) turned up many times. Time point given: newly diagnosed GD, antithyroid drugs for less than 3 months. PBMCs were the source of the RNA used for TCR sequencing. V was clipped by 6 bases and J by 1 base, with 16 bases between them. The germline CDR1 and CDR2 sequences are MDHEN and SYDVKM. This CDR3 is 17 amino acids long. This record comes from a study of regulatory T cells in long-lasting Graves disease. The TCR beta library used iRepertoire HTBI primers with Arm-PCR amplification of CDR3. Via MiXCR, TCRdb re-called the multiplex PCR reads, giving one row per CDR3 protein. The table lists roughly 380,000 distinct CDR3 sequences, over 15% of them singletons, with roughly 27% in the top ten. This sample also belongs to another study, concerning T cells in Graves' hyperthyroidism and ophthalmopathy. That study reports: Stable disease denoted Graves' hyperthyroidism without ophthalmopathy progression within 18 months. Newly diagnosed hyperthyroidism patients aged 18 to 65 years had disease lasting under 2 months.

The chain uses TRBV28 and TRBJ1-6, with D perhaps matching TRBD1 (6 bases). The source material was peripheral blood mononuclear cells (PBMCs), sampled at new diagnosis, from a patient treated with antithyroid drugs. The receptor was isolated from a middle-aged man with Graves disease. The CDR3 bases are TGTGCCAGCAGCGAACAGGGACTTGGGTCCTATAATTCACCCCTCCACTTT. This sequence encodes CASSEQGLGSYNSPLHF.